Listed here are 30 T cell receptor beta chains from one sample, sequenced in a study of cytomegalovirus exposure and HLA in healthy donors. The PCR used 60 Vbeta and 13 Jbeta primers. Libraries were prepared by immunoSEQ multiplex PCR; TCRdb keeps only in-frame clonotypes and omits some of them. The sample data list about 160,000 clones. Sequencing was performed on PBMCs. The source of these receptors is a young man in good health and CMV-seronegative.

This sequence joins TRBV6-1 and TRBJ1-1, with 9 bases aligning to TRBD1. Germline CDR1 and CDR2: MNHNS and SASEGT. The CDR3 consists of 14 residues. Trimming removed 7 bases from V and 1 base from J; junction bases left unmatched: 4. Written as DNA, the CDR3 is TGTGCCAGCATCCCGGGACAGGGGAACACTGAAGCTTTCTTT. As protein: CASIPGQGNTEAFF.

The CDR3 DNA reads as TGCGCCAGCAGCTTCGGAGGGGTCGATCAGCCCCAGCATTTT. Its translation is CASSFGGVDQPQHF. J is TRBJ1-5 and V is TRBV5-1, with D possibly matching TRBD1 (5 bases). This CDR3 is 14 amino acids long. Trimming left V 2 bases short and J 5 bases short, with 11 bases between. Germline lookup yields CDR1 SGHRS and CDR2 YFSETQ.

This sequence joins TRBV6-1 and TRBJ2-7, with D possibly being TRBD2 (6 bases). Germline CDR1 and CDR2: MNHNS and SASEGT. V was cut by 0 bases and J by 4 bases, with 13 bases left in between. The CDR3 is 15 amino acids. CDR3 sequence (DNA): TGTGCCAGCAGTGAAGCATGGGGGGTAGCGTACGAGCAGTACTTC. Its translation: CASSEAWGVAYEQYF.

The rearrangement joins TRBV29-1 to TRBJ2-7; D possibly corresponds to TRBD1 (5 bases). V was clipped by 4 bases and J by 12 bases, with 22 bases between them. This CDR3 is 13 amino acids long. Germline CDR1 SQVTM, CDR2 ANQGSEA. CDR3 protein: CSVGGNEQGLRYF. As DNA, the CDR3 is TGCAGCGTTGGGGGCAACGAGCAGGGCTTACGGTACTTC.

This sequence joins TRBV5-4 and TRBJ2-7, with TRBD2 as a possible D gene (7 bases). Trimming shortened V by 4 bases and J by 6 bases, and 17 bases separated the two germline ends. This CDR3 contains 14 residues. The germline V gene has CDR1 SGHNT and CDR2 YYREEE (reference sequence). CDR3 amino acids: CASSPGGPPFEQYF. In nucleotides, the CDR3 is TGTGCCAGCAGCCCCGGGGGGCCACCCTTCGAGCAGTACTTC. Full variable domain (missing parts from reference TRBV5-4 and TRBJ2-7): ETGVTQSPTHLIKTRGQQVTLRCSSQSGHNTVSWYQQALGQGPQFIFQYYREEENGRGNFPPRFSGLQFPNYSSELNVNALELDDSALYLCASSPGGPPFEQYFGPGTRLTVT.

This sequence joins TRBV5-1 and TRBJ1-4, with a weak D call TRBD1 (6 bases). V lost 4 bases, J lost 5 bases, and 12 bases lay in between. The CDR3 loop spans 14 amino acids. CDR1 and CDR2 (germline): SGHRS, YFSETQ. The CDR3 sequence: CASSRQESNEKLFF. Here the CDR3 DNA reads TGCGCCAGCAGCAGACAGGAGTCCAATGAAAAACTGTTTTTT.

The chain recombines TRBV6-6 with TRBJ2-7, with a weak D call TRBD1 (7 bases). Trimming pared 6 bases from V and 2 bases from J, leaving 14 bases between. Germline CDR1 and CDR2: MNHNY and SVGAGI (reference sequence). The CDR3 spans 14 residues. CDR3 DNA: TGTGCCAGCAGCCCAGGAGGGGGCCCCTACGAGCAGTACTTC. Translation gives CASSPGGGPYEQYF.

The V gene is TRBV5-6, the J gene TRBJ1-2; 7 bases fit TRBD1. Per the germline V gene, CDR1 is SGHDT and CDR2 is YYEEEE. V shed 4 bases and J 6 bases; nucleotides not matched to a gene: 6. The CDR3 sequence is 13 residues long. CDR3 protein: CASSRTGIHGYTF. For the CDR3, the DNA is TGTGCCAGCAGCCGGACAGGAATTCATGGCTACACCTTC.

The CDR3 reads CASSSLTGPNQPQHF. In DNA form, the CDR3 reads TGTGCCAGCAGCTCTCTGACAGGGCCAAATCAGCCCCAGCATTTT. The chain joins TRBV7-2 to TRBJ1-5; 7 nucleotides agree with TRBD1. The CDR3 contains 15 residues. V gave up 4 bases and J gave up 4 bases; unmatched junction bases: 7. Germline values: CDR1 SGHTA, CDR2 FQGNSA. Together with reference TRBV7-2 and TRBJ1-5, the CDR3 gives the full variable domain: GAGVSQSPSNKVTEKGKDVELRCDPISGHTALYWYRQSLGQGLEFLIYFQGNSAPDKSGLPSDRFSAERTGGSVSTLTIQRTQQEDSAVYLCASSSLTGPNQPQHFGDGTRLSIL.

This rearrangement joins TRBV18 to TRBJ1-2; D gene unclear. CDR1 and CDR2 (germline): KGHSH, LQKENI. This CDR3 comprises 15 residues. With 1 base removed from V and 0 bases from J, the gap between germline ends came to 9 bases. DNA of the CDR3: TGTGCCAGCTCACCACAGCTTAACTCTAACTATGGCTACACCTTC. Its translation is CASSPQLNSNYGYTF.

To note about this clone: At one of its ends the junction is not consistent with the germline gene, which may arise from a read error. The chain recombines TRBV9 with TRBJ2-3; unclear D gene. This CDR3 region has 15 residues. Germline V gene data show CDR1 as SGDLS and CDR2 as YYNGEE. CDR3 sequence (DNA): TGTGCCGGCAGCGTATTTCGCGAGCCCACAGATACGCAGTATTTT. Its translation: CAGSVFREPTDTQYF.

The CDR3 sequence is CASSLRGQVSKFFF. The CDR3 DNA is TGTGCCAGCAGTTTGAGGGGACAGGTCTCGAAATTTTTCTTT. V and J are TRBV28 and TRBJ1-1; TRBD1 matches at 8 bases. The CDR3 totals 14 residues. Germline trimming cut 3 bases from V and 13 bases from J; bases unmatched to any gene: 13. Germline V gene sequence: CDR1 MDHEN, CDR2 SYDVKM.

The chain uses TRBV15 and TRBJ1-2; 7 nucleotides match TRBD1. V lost 8 bases and J lost 5; bases outside the gene matches: 11. This CDR3 is 14 amino acids long. Germline V gene sequence: CDR1 LNHNV, CDR2 YYDKDF (reference sequence). CDR3 sequence: CATGRDRSSYGYTF. The CDR3, as DNA: TGTGCCACCGGAAGGGACAGAAGCTCATATGGCTACACCTTC.

The rearrangement joins TRBV6-1 to TRBJ1-4, with D unclear. With 8 bases removed from V and 11 bases from J, the gap between germline ends came to 21 bases. The germline CDR1 and CDR2 sequences are MNHNS and SASEGT. The CDR3 sequence is 14 residues long. The CDR3 region is CASFHGGIGTKLFF. The CDR3, as DNA: TGTGCCAGCTTTCACGGAGGGATCGGAACTAAACTGTTTTTT.

This chain links TRBV5-1 with TRBJ2-5; D is possibly TRBD2 (6 bases). The V and J ends lost 0 bases and 1 base respectively, with 10 bases between them. This CDR3 has 15 residues. Germline assignment: CDR1 SGHRS and CDR2 YFSETQ. The CDR3 DNA sequence: TGCGCCAGCAGCTTGGATCACGGGAGCCAAGAGACCCAGTACTTC. Residues: CASSLDHGSQETQYF.

The rearrangement joins TRBV28 to TRBJ2-1; D is perhaps TRBD2 (6 bases). Trimming took 5 bases from V and 3 from J, leaving 8 bases between them. CDR1 and CDR2 (germline): MDHEN, SYDVKM. This CDR3 spans 13 amino acids. CDR3 sequence reads: CASSRDFYNEQFF. DNA of the CDR3: TGTGCCAGCAGTCGGGACTTCTACAATGAGCAGTTCTTC.

The CDR3 DNA sequence: TGCGCCAGCAAAGCGGGGGGTAGGGAGACCCAGTACTTC. Translating it yields CASKAGGRETQYF. The J gene is TRBJ2-5, the V gene TRBV10-2; TRBD2 aligns across 9 bases. CDR1 is WSHSY and CDR2 is SAAADI in the germline V gene. V lost 7 bases to trimming and J lost 5 bases; unmatched junction nucleotides: 5. The CDR3 is 13 amino acids.

The V gene is TRBV11-1, the J gene TRBJ2-5; TRBD1 matches at 7 bases. The CDR3 length is 12 residues. Germline-derived CDR1 and CDR2 are SGHAT and FQDESV (reference sequence). V lost 7 bases to trimming and J lost 4 bases; unmatched junction nucleotides: 3. CDR3 bases: TGTGCCAGCACCGGGGACAGAGAGACCCAGTACTTC. Residues: CASTGDRETQYF.

The CDR3 loop reads CASSLDIGTGGSYEQYF. The DNA of the CDR3 is TGCGCCAGCAGCTTGGACATCGGCACAGGGGGATCCTACGAGCAGTACTTC. The chain couples TRBV5-1 to TRBJ2-7; 8 bases match TRBD1. Germline V gene data show CDR1 as SGHRS and CDR2 as YFSETQ. CDR3 size: 17 residues. V was clipped by 0 bases and J by 1 base; unmatched bases: 9.

The genes are TRBV30 and TRBJ2-5, with TRBD1 identical over 7 bases. V lost 5 bases and J lost 5; bases outside the gene matches: 8. The CDR3 runs to 13 residues. Per the germline V gene, CDR1 is GTSNPN and CDR2 is SVGIG (reference sequence). CDR3: CAWERGRSETQYF. DNA of the CDR3: TGTGCCTGGGAGAGGGGGCGGAGCGAGACCCAGTACTTC.

The chain links TRBV10-3 to TRBJ2-1, with 7 positions matching TRBD2. With 6 bases clipped from V and 5 bases from J, the junction kept 7 bases outside the gene matches. This CDR3 contains 14 residues. Germline V gives CDR1 ENHRY, CDR2 SYGVKD. The DNA for the CDR3 is TGTGCCATCAGCACAAGCGGGGAGCACAATGAGCAGTTCTTC. Translation gives CAISTSGEHNEQFF.

The genes are TRBV5-1 and TRBJ1-1, with TRBD1 as a possible D gene (6 bases). Germline V CDR1 and CDR2: SGHRS, YFSETQ. The V end lost 0 bases, the J end lost 7 bases, and 13 bases lay between the germline ends. CDR3 length: 14 residues. The CDR3 reads CASSLGQVENEAFF. CDR3 sequence (DNA): TGCGCCAGCAGCTTGGGACAGGTTGAAAATGAAGCTTTCTTT.

The V call is TRBV7-3, the J call TRBJ2-7; D remains ambiguous. With 0 bases removed from V and 3 bases from J, the gap between germline ends came to 6 bases. This CDR3 contains 13 residues. CDR1 is SGHTA, CDR2 FQGTGA, per germline. The CDR3 bases are TGTGCCAGCAGCTTAACTAGCAGCTACGAGCAGTACTTC. This translates into CASSLTSSYEQYF.

This chain connects TRBV11-2 to TRBJ2-3; D unclear. Trimming took off 5 bases at V and 2 bases at J, with 5 bases between the two ends. CDR3 length equals 12 residues. Germline-derived CDR1 and CDR2 are SGHAT and FQNNGV. The DNA of the CDR3 is TGTGCCAGCAGCCGAGACACAGATACGCAGTATTTT. Translating gives CASSRDTDTQYF.

The chain recombines TRBV5-1 with TRBJ2-1; possible D gene TRBD1, 8 bases. CDR3 size: 14 residues. The germline CDR1 and CDR2 sequences are SGHRS and YFSETQ. The V end lost 5 bases, the J end lost 7 bases, and 16 bases lay between the germline ends. The CDR3 region has the DNA TGCGCCAGCAGGCGGACAGGGAGGGGGAATGAGCAGTTCTTC. Amino acids: CASRRTGRGNEQFF.

The rearrangement links TRBV7-7 to TRBJ2-1; 10 nucleotides match TRBD2. From germline, CDR1 is SSHAT and CDR2 FNYEAQ (reference sequence). There are 14 residues in the CDR3. J was trimmed by 14 bases and V by 1 base; bases with no gene match: 8. CDR3 sequence: CASSLDTSGTYKFF. CDR3 nucleotides: TGTGCCAGCAGCTTAGATACTAGCGGGACCTACAAGTTCTTC.

The chain couples TRBV7-3 to TRBJ2-7; 12 bases line up with TRBD2. The CDR3 is 15 amino acids. J lost 3 bases, V lost 5 bases, and 5 bases had no gene match. Germline V CDR1 and CDR2: SGHTA, FQGTGA. The CDR3 sequence is CASSLRLAGDYEQYF. The CDR3 nucleotides read TGTGCCAGCAGCCTCCGACTAGCGGGAGACTACGAGCAGTACTTC.

The genes are TRBV11-2 and TRBJ2-3, with TRBD2 matching 9 bases. CDR1 and CDR2 from the germline V gene are SGHAT and FQNNGV. This CDR3 spans 15 amino acids. Trimming cost V 4 bases and J 3 bases; bases outside gene matches: 5. CDR3 nucleotides: TGTGCCAGCAGCTGGCTAGCGGGAAGGACAGATACGCAGTATTTT. Translating gives CASSWLAGRTDTQYF.

The chain has TRBV5-1 and TRBJ1-5, with no clear D. Germline V gene data show CDR1 as SGHRS and CDR2 as YFSETQ. This CDR3 comprises 15 residues. V was cut by 1 base and J by 2 bases, with 10 bases left in between. CDR3 in amino acids: CASSLSGEGNQPQHF. The DNA of the CDR3 is TGCGCCAGCAGCTTGTCGGGTGAAGGCAATCAGCCCCAGCATTTT.

CDR3 sequence reads: CASSRPGTSGTGQFF. DNA for the CDR3: TGTGCCAGCAGTCGTCCCGGGACTAGCGGGACCGGGCAGTTCTTC. This chain links TRBV6-4 with TRBJ2-1; 13 nucleotides align to TRBD2. The J segment lost 12 bases and the V segment lost 5 bases, leaving 10 bases of the junction unmatched. Germline V gene sequence: CDR1 MRHNA, CDR2 SNTAGT. The CDR3 covers 15 residues.